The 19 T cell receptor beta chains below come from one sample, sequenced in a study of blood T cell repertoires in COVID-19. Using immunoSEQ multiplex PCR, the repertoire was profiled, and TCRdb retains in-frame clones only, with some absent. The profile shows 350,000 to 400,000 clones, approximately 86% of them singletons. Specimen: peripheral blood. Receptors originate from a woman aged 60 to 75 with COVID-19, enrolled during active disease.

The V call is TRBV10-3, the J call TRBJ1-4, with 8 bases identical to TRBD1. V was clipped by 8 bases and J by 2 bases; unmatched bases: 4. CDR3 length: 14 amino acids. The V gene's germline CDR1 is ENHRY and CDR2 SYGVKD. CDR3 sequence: CAISSGGTNEKLFF. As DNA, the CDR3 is TGTGCCATCTCATCAGGGGGCACTAATGAAAAACTGTTTTTT.

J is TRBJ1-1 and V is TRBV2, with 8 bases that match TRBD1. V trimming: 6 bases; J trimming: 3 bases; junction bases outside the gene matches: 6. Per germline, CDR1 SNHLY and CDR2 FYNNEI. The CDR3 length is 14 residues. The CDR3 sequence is CASSIQGGDTEAFF. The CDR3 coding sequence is TGTGCCAGCAGCATACAGGGGGGAGACACTGAAGCTTTCTTT. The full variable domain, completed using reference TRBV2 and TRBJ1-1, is EPEVTQTPSHQVTQMGQEVILRCVPISNHLYFYWYRQILGQKVEFLVSFYNNEISEKSEIFDDQFSVERPDGSNFTLKIRSTKLEDSAMYFCASSIQGGDTEAFFGQGTRLTVV.

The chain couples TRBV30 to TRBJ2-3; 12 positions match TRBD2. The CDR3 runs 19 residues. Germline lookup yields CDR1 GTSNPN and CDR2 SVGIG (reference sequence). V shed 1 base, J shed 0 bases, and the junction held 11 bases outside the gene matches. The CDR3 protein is CAWSDWRTSGDPSTDTQYF. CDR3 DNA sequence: TGTGCCTGGAGTGATTGGCGGACTAGCGGGGACCCTAGCACAGATACGCAGTATTTT.

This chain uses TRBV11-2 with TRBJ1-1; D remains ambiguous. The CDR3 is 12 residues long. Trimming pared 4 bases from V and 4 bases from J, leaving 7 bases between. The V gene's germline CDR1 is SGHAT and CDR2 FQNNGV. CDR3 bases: TGTGCCAGCAGCTCTACTAGCACTGAAGCTTTCTTT. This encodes CASSSTSTEAFF.

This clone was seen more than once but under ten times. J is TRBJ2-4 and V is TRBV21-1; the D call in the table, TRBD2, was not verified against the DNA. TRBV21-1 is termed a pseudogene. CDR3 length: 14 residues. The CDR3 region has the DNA TGTGCCAGCAGCAGGAGCCTAGCCAAAAACATTCAGTACTTC. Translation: CASSRSLAKNIQYF.

The CDR3 DNA follows: TGTGCCAGCAGCCCAGGGCGCACTAATGAAAAACTGTTTTTT. Amino acid sequence: CASSPGRTNEKLFF. This chain connects TRBV9 to TRBJ1-4; D may be TRBD1 (5 bases). Germline V gives CDR1 SGDLS, CDR2 YYNGEE. V was pared by 4 bases and J by 2 bases, with 9 bases between. CDR3 length: 14 residues.

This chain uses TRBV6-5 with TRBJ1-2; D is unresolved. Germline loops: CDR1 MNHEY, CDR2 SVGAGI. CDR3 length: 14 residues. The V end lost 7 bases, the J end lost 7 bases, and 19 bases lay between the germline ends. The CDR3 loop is CASISRTGNFGYTF. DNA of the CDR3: TGTGCCAGCATTTCGCGGACGGGGAATTTTGGCTACACCTTC.

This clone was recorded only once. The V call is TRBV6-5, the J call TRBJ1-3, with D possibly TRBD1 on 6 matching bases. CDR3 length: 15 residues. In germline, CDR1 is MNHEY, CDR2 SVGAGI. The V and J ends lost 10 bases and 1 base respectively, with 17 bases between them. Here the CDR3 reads CATTPTGLSGNTIYF. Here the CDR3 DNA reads TGTGCCACCACACCCACAGGGTTGTCTGGAAACACCATATATTTT.

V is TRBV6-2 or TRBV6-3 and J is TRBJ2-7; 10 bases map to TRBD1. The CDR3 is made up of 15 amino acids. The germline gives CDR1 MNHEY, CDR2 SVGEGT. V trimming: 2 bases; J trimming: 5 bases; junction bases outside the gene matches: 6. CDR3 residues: CASSYEGTGADEQYF. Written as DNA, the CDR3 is TGTGCCAGCAGTTACGAAGGGACAGGGGCAGACGAGCAGTACTTC.

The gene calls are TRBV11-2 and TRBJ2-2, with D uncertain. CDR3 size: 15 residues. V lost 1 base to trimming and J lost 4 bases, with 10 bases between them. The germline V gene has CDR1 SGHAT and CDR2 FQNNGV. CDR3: CASSLVGRITGELFF. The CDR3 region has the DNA TGTGCCAGCAGCTTAGTGGGCAGAATCACCGGGGAGCTGTTTTTT.

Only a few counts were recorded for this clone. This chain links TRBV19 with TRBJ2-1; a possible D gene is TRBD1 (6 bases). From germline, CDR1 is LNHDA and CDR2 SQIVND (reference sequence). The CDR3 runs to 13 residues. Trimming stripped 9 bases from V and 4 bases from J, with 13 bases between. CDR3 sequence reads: CASRRDNYNEQFF. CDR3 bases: TGTGCCAGCCGCCGGGACAATTACAATGAGCAGTTCTTC.

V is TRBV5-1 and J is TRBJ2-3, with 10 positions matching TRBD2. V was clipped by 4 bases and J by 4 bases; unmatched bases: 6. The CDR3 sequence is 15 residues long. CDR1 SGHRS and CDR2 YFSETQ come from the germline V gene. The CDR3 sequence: CASSTGTSEADTQYF. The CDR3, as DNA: TGCGCCAGCAGCACCGGGACTAGCGAGGCAGATACGCAGTATTTT.

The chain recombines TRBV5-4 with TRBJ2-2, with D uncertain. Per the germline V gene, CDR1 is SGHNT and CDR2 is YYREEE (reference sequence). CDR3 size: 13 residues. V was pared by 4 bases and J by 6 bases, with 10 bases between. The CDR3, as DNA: TGTGCCAGCAGCGGTATAGTACCCGGGGAGCTGTTTTTT. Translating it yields CASSGIVPGELFF.

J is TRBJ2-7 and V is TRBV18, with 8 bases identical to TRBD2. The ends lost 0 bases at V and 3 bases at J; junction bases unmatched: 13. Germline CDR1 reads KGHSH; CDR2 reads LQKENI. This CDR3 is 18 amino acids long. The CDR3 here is CASSPPGVYGTSVYEQYF. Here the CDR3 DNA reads TGTGCCAGCTCACCACCCGGGGTGTACGGGACTAGTGTCTACGAGCAGTACTTC.

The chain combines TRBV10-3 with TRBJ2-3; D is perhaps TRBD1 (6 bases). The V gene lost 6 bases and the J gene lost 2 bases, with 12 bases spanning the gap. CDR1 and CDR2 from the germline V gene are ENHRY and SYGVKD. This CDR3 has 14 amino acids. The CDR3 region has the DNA TGTGCCATCAGCAGCCAGGGGAACACAGATACGCAGTATTTT. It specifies CAISSQGNTDTQYF.

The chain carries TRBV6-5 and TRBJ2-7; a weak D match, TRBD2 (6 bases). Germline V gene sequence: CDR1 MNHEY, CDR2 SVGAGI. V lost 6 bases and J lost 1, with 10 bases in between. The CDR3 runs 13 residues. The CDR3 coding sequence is TGTGCCAGCAGGGAGGGGATTTCCTACGAGCAGTACTTC. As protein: CASREGISYEQYF.

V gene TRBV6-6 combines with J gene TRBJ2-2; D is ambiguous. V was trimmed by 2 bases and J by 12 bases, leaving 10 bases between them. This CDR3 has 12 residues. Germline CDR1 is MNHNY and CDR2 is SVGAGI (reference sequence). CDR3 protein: CASSYLIEKLFF. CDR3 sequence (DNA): TGTGCCAGCAGTTACCTTATCGAGAAGCTGTTTTTT.

The CDR3 DNA follows: TGTGCCAGCAGTGAACGGGCGAGCGGGGTTGCTGAAGCTTTCTTT. Protein sequence: CASSERASGVAEAFF. The J gene is TRBJ1-1, the V gene TRBV6-1; no clear D gene. This CDR3 is 15 amino acids long. V was pared by 2 bases and J by 6 bases, with 16 bases between. Germline CDR1 is MNHNS and CDR2 is SASEGT.

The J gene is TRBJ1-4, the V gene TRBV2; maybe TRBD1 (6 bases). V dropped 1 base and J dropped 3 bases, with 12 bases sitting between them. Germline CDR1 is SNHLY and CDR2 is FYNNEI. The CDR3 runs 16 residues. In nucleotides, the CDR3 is TGTGCCAGCAGTGAAGGGGGTGAGGGGGCTAATGAAAAACTGTTTTTT. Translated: CASSEGGEGANEKLFF.